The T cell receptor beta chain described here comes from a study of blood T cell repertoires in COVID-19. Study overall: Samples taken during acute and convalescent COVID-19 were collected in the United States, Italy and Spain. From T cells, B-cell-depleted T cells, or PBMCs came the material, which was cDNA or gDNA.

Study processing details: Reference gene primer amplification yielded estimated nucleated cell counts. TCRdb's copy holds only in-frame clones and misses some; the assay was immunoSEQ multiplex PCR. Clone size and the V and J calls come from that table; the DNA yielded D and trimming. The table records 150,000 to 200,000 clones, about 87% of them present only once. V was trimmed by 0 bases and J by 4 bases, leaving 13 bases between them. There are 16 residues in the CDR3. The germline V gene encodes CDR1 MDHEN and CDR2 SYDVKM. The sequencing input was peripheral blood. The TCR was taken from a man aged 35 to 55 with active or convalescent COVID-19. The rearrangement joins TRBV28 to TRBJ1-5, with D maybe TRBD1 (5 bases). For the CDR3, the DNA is TGTGCCAGCAGTTTATGGGTGGTGGGGCCGAATCAGCCCCAGCATTTT. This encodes CASSLWVVGPNQPQHF.